These T cell receptor beta chains were read from a single sample in a study of blood T cell repertoires in COVID-19. Method: immunoSEQ multiplex PCR; TCRdb's copy keeps in-frame clones and lacks some. Of almost 300,000 clones in the sample, approximately 89% were seen once. The sequenced sample consisted of peripheral blood. These receptors all stem from a woman aged 25 to 39 with COVID-19, enrolled during active disease. Each CDR3 is given with its conserved first and last residue. The order of the fields is J gene, D gene, clone size, V gene, CDR3 protein, CDR3 DNA. The D gene is left open where the match is weak. Size values are once, few and many counts, or a class for expanded clones, and some rows have none.

TRBJ1-1 - - TRBV19 CASTLMGHTEAFF TGTGCCAGTACTCTCATGGGGCACACTGAAGCTTTCTTT
TRBJ2-3 - - TRBV30 CAWSAGHRTDTQYF TGTGCCTGGAGTGCGGGACACCGCACAGATACGCAGTATTTT
TRBJ1-1 - - TRBV5-1 CASHSGSDTEAFF TGCGCCAGCCACTCGGGGTCGGACACTGAAGCTTTCTTT
TRBJ2-5 TRBD2 - TRBV19 CASSNFGTSNGRMEETQYF TGTGCCAGTAGTAATTTCGGGACTAGCAACGGTAGGATGGAAGAGACCCAGTACTTC
TRBJ2-5 - - TRBV20-1 CSAGDIKTQYF TGCAGTGCAGGGGACATAAAGACCCAGTACTTC
TRBJ1-5 - once TRBV10-2 CATAGAETSNQPQHF TGCGCCACCGCGGGGGCAGAAACTAGCAATCAGCCCCAGCATTTT
TRBJ2-1 TRBD2 - TRBV27 CASSLLAGGVNEQFF TGTGCCAGCAGCTTACTAGCGGGGGGGGTAAATGAGCAGTTCTTC
TRBJ1-4 - - TRBV12-1 CASRGTATNEKLFF TGTGCCAGCCGGGGGACAGCAACTAATGAAAAACTGTTTTTT
TRBJ1-2 TRBD1 - TRBV18 CASSPSPSQGAFVYGYTF TGTGCCAGCTCACCCTCGCCCTCTCAGGGGGCCTTCGTATATGGCTACACCTTC
TRBJ1-2 - - TRBV6-5 CASIYTGLTGYGYTF TGTGCCAGCATTTACACAGGGCTGACTGGCTATGGCTACACCTTC
TRBJ1-1 - - TRBV28 CASSPQVTEAFF TGTGCCAGCAGTCCCCAGGTGACTGAAGCTTTCTTT
TRBJ2-1 - - TRBV5-4 CASSLDPGGGYNEQFF TGTGCCAGCAGCTTGGATCCGGGGGGCGGCTACAATGAGCAGTTCTTC
TRBJ1-4 - few TRBV19 CASSLQNPNEKLFF TGTGCCAGTAGTCTTCAGAACCCTAATGAAAAACTGTTTTTT
TRBJ1-5 - - TRBV2 CASSNRVGNQPQHF TGTGCCAGCAGCAACAGGGTAGGGAATCAGCCCCAGCATTTT
TRBJ2-1 TRBD2 - TRBV6-4 CASSELAGAYNEQFF TGTGCCAGCAGTGAACTAGCGGGGGCCTACAATGAGCAGTTCTTC
TRBJ1-2 - - TRBV28 CASSLMAVGYTF TGTGCCAGCAGTTTAATGGCAGTAGGCTACACCTTC
TRBJ2-1 - - TRBV27 CASSLGLAQNEQFF TGTGCCAGCAGTTTAGGGCTAGCCCAGAATGAGCAGTTCTTC
TRBJ1-2 - few TRBV28 CASTPNRVGGYTF TGTGCCAGCACGCCGAACAGGGTGGGGGGCTACACCTTC
TRBJ1-3 TRBD1 - TRBV10-1 CASSLDRAAGNTIYF TGCGCCAGCAGTCTTGACAGGGCGGCTGGAAACACCATATATTTT
TRBJ1-4 TRBD1 - TRBV5-4 CASSRTTGVNEKLFF TGTGCCAGCAGCAGGACGACAGGGGTTAATGAAAAACTGTTTTTT
TRBJ1-2 - - TRBV27 CASSLQGNYGYTF TGTGCCAGCAGTTTACAGGGGAACTATGGCTACACCTTC
TRBJ2-1 TRBD2 - TRBV7-2 CASRTPRAGGYNEQFF TGTGCCAGCAGGACCCCAAGAGCGGGGGGGTACAATGAGCAGTTCTTC
TRBJ1-1 TRBD1 - TRBV7-9 CASSLADTGDWEGTEAFF TGTGCCAGCAGCTTAGCGGATACAGGGGATTGGGAAGGCACTGAAGCTTTCTTT
TRBJ1-2 - - TRBV5-1 CASSLVSGGTPVTGYTF TGCGCCAGCAGCTTGGTTTCGGGGGGGACCCCCGTTACGGGCTACACCTTC
TRBJ1-3 - - TRBV4-2 CASSQDGGGSGNTIYF TGTGCCAGCAGCCAAGATGGAGGTGGGTCCGGAAACACCATATATTTT
TRBJ1-1 - - TRBV15 CATSRDTNSEAFF TGTGCCACCAGCAGAGATACAAACAGTGAAGCTTTCTTT
TRBJ1-5 - few TRBV19 CASSPQGLGQPQHF TGTGCCAGTAGTCCCCAGGGCTTAGGTCAGCCCCAGCATTTT
TRBJ2-1 TRBD1 - TRBV4-2 CASSPPGTGNEQFF TGTGCCAGCAGCCCCCCCGGGACAGGTAATGAGCAGTTCTTC
TRBJ2-7 - - TRBV5-4 CASSLEDSPSYEQYF TGTGCCAGCAGCTTGGAAGACTCCCCTTCCTACGAGCAGTACTTC
TRBJ1-2 - - TRBV28 CAVPRKGGVHYGYTF TGTGCCGTCCCCCGGAAGGGAGGGGTCCACTATGGCTACACCTTC
TRBJ2-3 - - TRBV25-1 CASSDLLDTQYF TGTGCCAGCAGTGATCTCCTGGATACGCAGTATTTT